This entry describes one T cell receptor beta chain. Its antigen is still unknown. One junction end disagrees with the germline gene, perhaps due to a read error. This record comes from a study of regulatory T cells in long-lasting Graves disease. Background on the study: Over 5 years of antithyroid drugs plus positive TSH receptor antibodies defined persistent Graves' disease. Study-wide results and caveats: Persistent patients had more shared public clonotypes (fewer than 3,000) than new patients (about 920). Researchers examined only peripheral blood and not thyroid tissue.

Germline V CDR1 and CDR2: MNHNS, SASEGT. CDR3 size: 12 residues. Time point reported: persistent/refractory GD, antithyroid drugs over 5 years with positive TRAb. RNA from PBMCs was the source of the TCR library. A peripheral blood sample, about 9.4 milliliters in volume, was drawn into EDTA tubes. CDR3-region Arm-PCR and iRepertoire HTBI primers produced the TCR beta libraries. TCRdb passed the multiplex PCR reads through MiXCR, listing each CDR3 protein once. Here the sample spans hundreds of thousands of distinct CDR3 sequences, around 20% being singletons. Here the sequenced sample was peripheral blood mononuclear cells (PBMCs), taken when the disease was refractory, from a patient treated with antithyroid drugs. This receptor was taken from a female donor with Graves disease. The chain couples TRBV6-1 to TRBJ2-7; TRBD1 might be the D (6 bases). The CDR3 bases are TGTGCCAGCAGTCCGGACAGTTACGGGCAGTACTTC. Translation gives CASSPDSYGQYF.